This TCR beta chain was documented in a study of T cell changes during pregnancy in multiple sclerosis. The protocol was immunoSEQ multiplex PCR, while the TCRdb copy is restricted to in-frame clones and leaves out a portion. The sample carries 40,000 or so clones, about 94% recorded once. The germline V gene encodes CDR1 MNHEY and CDR2 SMNVEV (reference sequence). The ends lost 0 bases at V and 5 bases at J; junction bases unmatched: 7. The CDR3 length is 15 residues. This specimen consisted of CD8+ T cells from peripheral blood mononuclear cells, obtained in the third trimester of pregnancy. The J gene is TRBJ2-7, the V gene TRBV27; 7 bases map to TRBD2. The TCR sequence derives from a female donor with multiple sclerosis, enrolled in a pregnancy study. Here the CDR3 reads CASSLSGGWGDEQYF. The CDR3 bases are TGTGCCAGCAGTTTATCGGGAGGGTGGGGCGACGAGCAGTACTTC.